This TCR beta chain was recorded in a study of multiple sclerosis patients with progressive multifocal leukoencephalopathy. Some clones are missing from TCRdb's copy, which holds only in-frame ones; the method was immunoSEQ multiplex PCR. The table lists around 32,000 clones, 92% of them singletons. Time point in this sample: before natalizumab initiation. The CDR3 has 18 amino acids. Looked up from germline, CDR1 is MNHEY and CDR2 is SMNVEV (reference sequence). The V segment lost 5 bases and the J segment 4 bases; nucleotides outside the gene matches: 16. The origin of this receptor is a man between 25 and 39 years old with multiple sclerosis. The sequenced sample was PBMCs. The chain carries TRBV27 and TRBJ2-3, with TRBD2 identical over 9 bases. CDR3 amino acids: CASSLIPLGREGPDTQYF. CDR3 nucleotide sequence: TGTGCCAGCAGTCTTATACCACTAGGGCGGGAGGGTCCAGATACGCAGTATTTT.